This entry describes one TCR beta chain. There are 14 residues in the CDR3. Germline CDR1 SGHKS, CDR2 YYEKEE (reference sequence). Germline trimming cut 4 bases from V and 8 bases from J; bases unmatched to any gene: 7. This sample is part of a study of cytomegalovirus exposure and HLA in healthy donors. PCR was performed using 60 Vbeta and 13 Jbeta primers. Assay: immunoSEQ multiplex PCR; the TCRdb copy retains only in-frame clones and omits some. This sample contains some 76,000 clones. This receptor was obtained from a female donor in good health and CMV-seropositive. The sample taken for sequencing was PBMCs. The gene calls are TRBV5-5 and TRBJ1-4; 8 nucleotides line up with TRBD1. The CDR3 DNA sequence: TGTGCCAGCAGCCCTGGACAGGGTTGGGAAAAACTGTTTTTT. Encoded protein: CASSPGQGWEKLFF.